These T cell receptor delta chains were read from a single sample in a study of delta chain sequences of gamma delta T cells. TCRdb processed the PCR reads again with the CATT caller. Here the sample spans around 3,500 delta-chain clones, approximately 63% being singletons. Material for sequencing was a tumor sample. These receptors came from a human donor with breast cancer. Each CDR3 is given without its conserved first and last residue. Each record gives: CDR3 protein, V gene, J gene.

ACEELSSTLGGIFPDKLI	TRDV1	TRDJ1
ALGELFYSFFVLGDTGYTDKLI	TRDV1	TRDJ1
ALGDIPPHWGIADTDKLI	TRDV1	TRDJ1
ACDTGAYRGIRADKLI	TRDV2	TRDJ1
SCDTPCAEGYLSWDTRLMF	TRDV2	TRDJ3
ACDTVSRERVRAYTVKLI	TRDV2	TRDJ1
ACDTVGGSTDKLI	TRDV2	TRDJ1
ATVSREGDRPYTDKLI	TRDV2	TRDJ1
ACVSVSRVGDRSYNYHLF	TRDV2	.
ACDEVGTTDTPDKLI	TRDV2	TRDJ1
ASETRDGECAYTDKLI	TRDV2	TRDJ1
ACDTSPTGDSTSFSWDTRQIF	TRDV2	TRDJ3
ACEAQAVRGNKLI	TRDV2	TRDJ1